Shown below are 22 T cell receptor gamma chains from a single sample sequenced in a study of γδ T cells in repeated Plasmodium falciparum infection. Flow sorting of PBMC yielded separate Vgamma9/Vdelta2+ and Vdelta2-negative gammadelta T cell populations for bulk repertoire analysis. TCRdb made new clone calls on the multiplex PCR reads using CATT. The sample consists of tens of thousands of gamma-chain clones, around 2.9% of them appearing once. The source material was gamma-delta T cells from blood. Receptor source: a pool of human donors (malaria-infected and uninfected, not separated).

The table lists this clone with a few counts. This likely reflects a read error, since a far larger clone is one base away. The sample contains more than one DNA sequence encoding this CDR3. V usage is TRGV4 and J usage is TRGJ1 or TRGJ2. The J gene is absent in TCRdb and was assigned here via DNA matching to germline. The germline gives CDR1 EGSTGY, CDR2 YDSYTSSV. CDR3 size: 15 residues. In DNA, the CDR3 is TGTGCTACCTGGGATTACGCCGCCGGGGATTATAAGAAACTCTTT. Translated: CATWDYAAGDYKKLF.

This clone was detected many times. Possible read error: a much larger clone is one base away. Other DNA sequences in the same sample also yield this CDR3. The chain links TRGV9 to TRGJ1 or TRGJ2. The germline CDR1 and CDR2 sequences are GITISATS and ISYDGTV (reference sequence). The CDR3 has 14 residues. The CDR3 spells CALWEGKNYYKKLF. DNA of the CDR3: TGTGCCTTGTGGGAGGGAAAAAATTATTATAAAAAACTCTTT.

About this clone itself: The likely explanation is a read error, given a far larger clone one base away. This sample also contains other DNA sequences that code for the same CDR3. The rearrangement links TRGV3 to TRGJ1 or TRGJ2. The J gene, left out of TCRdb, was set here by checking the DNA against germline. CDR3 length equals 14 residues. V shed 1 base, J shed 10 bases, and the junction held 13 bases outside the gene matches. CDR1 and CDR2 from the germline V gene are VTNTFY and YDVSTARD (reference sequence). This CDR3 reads CATWDSPHEYKKLF. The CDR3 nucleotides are TGTGCCACCTGGGACAGCCCGCATGAATACAAGAAACTCTTT.

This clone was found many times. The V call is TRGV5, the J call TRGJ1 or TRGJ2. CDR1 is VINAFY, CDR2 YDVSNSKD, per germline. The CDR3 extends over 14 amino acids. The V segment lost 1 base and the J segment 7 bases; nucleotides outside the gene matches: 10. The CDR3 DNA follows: TGTGCCACCTGGGACAGCCCCGGCGGGTATAAGAAACTCTTT. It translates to CATWDSPGGYKKLF.

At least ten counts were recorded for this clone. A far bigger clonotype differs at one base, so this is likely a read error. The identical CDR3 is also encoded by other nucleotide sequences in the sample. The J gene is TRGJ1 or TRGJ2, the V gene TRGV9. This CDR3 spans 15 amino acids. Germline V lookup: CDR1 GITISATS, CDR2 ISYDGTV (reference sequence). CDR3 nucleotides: TGTGCCTTGTGGGAGGTGCGAGGAAGAGAGGATAAGAAACTCTTC. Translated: CALWEVRGREDKKLF.

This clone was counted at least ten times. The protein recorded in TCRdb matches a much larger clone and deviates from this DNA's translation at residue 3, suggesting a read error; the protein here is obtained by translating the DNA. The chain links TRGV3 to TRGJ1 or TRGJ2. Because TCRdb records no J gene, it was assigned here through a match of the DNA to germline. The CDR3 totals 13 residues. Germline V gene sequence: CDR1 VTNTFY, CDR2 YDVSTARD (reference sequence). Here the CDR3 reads CAAWDSVYYKKLF. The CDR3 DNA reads TGTGCCGCCTGGGACAGCGTTTATTATAAGAAACTCTTT.

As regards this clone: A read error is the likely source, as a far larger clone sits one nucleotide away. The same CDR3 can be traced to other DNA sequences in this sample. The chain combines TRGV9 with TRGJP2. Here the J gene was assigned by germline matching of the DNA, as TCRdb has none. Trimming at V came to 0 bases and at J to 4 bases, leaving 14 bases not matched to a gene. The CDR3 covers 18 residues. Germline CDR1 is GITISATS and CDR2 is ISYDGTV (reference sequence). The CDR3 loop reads CALWEVRRVINSDWIKTF. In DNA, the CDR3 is TGTGCCTTGTGGGAGGTGCGCCGGGTAATTAATAGTGATTGGATCAAGACGTTT.

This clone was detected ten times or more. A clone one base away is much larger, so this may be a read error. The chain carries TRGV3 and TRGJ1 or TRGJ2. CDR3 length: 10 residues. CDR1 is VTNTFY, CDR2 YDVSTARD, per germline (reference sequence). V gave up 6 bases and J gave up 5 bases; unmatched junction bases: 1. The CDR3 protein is CATWNYKKLF. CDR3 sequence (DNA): TGTGCCACCTGGAATTATAAGAAACTCTTT.

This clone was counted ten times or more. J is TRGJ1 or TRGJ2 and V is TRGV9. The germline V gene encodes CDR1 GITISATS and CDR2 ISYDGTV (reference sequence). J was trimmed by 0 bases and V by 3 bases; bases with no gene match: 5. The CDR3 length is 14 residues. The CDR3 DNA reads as TGTGCCTTGTGGGAGACACAGAATTATTATAAGAAACTCTTT. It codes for CALWETQNYYKKLF.

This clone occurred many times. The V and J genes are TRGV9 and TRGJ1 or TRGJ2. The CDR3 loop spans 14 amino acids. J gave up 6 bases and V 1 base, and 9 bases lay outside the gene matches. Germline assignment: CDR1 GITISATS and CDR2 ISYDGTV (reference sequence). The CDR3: CALWEVRGRYKKLF. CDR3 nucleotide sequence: TGTGCCTTGTGGGAGGTCCGCGGTCGTTATAAGAAACTCTTT.

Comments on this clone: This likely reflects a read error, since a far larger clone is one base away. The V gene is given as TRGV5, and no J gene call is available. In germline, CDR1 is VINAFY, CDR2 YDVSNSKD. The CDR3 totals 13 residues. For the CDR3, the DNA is TGTGCCACCTGGGACAGACAGCCTTATAAGAAACTTTTT. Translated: CATWDRQPYKKLF.

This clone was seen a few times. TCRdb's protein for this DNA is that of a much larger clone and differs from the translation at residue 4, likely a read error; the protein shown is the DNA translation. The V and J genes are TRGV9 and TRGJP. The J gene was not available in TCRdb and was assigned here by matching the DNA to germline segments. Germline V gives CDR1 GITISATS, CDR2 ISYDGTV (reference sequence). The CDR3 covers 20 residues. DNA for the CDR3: TGTGCCTTGTTGGAGGTGCCGCAAGAAAAGCAAGAGTTGGGCAAAAAAATCAAGGTATTT. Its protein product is CALLEVPQEKQELGKKIKVF.

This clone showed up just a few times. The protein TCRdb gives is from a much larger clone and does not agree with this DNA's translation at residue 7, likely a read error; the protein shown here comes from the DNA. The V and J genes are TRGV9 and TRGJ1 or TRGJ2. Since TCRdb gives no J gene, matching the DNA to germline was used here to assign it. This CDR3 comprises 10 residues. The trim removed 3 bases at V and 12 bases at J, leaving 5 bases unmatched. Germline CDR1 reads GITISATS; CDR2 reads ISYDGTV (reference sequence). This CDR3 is CALWESRKLF. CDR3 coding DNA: TGTGCCTTGTGGGAGTCGAGGAAACTCTTT.

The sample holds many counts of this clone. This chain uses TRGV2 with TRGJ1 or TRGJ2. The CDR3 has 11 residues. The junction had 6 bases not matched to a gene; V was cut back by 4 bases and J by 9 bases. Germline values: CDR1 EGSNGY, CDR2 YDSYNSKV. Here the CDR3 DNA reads TGTGCCACCTGGGATAAGGGTAAGAAACTCTTT. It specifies CATWDKGKKLF.

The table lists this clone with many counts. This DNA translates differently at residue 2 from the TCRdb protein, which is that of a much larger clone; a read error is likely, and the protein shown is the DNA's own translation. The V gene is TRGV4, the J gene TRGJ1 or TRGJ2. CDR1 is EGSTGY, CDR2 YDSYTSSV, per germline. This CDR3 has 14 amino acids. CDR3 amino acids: CTTWDGRGYYKKLF. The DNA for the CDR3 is TGTACCACCTGGGATGGCAGGGGTTATTATAAGAAACTCTTT.

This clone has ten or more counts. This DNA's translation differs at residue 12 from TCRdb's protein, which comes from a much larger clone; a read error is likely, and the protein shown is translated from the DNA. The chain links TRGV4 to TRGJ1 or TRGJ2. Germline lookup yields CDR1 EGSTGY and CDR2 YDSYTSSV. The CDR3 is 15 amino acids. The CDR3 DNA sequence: TGTGCCACCTGGGATGGGCGGCTTATTTCTTATAGGAAACTCTTT. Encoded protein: CATWDGRLISYRKLF.

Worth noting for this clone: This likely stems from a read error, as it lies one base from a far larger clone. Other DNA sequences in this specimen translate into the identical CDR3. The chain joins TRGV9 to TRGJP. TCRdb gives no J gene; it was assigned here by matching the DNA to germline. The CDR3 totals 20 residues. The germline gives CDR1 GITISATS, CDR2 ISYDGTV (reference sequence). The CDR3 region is CALWEVPQEKQELGKKIKVF. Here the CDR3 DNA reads TGTGCCTTGTGGGAGGTGCCGCAAGAAAAGCAAGAGTTGGGCAAGAAAATCAAGGTATTT.

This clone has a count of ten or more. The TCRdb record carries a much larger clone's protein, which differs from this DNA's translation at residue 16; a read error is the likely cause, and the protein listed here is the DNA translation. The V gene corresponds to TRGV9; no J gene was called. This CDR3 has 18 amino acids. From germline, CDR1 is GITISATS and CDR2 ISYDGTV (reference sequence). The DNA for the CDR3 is TGTGCCTTGTGGGAGGTAAGAACGCCCCGGTTGGGCAAAAAAATCAGGGTATTT. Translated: CALWEVRTPRLGKKIRVF.

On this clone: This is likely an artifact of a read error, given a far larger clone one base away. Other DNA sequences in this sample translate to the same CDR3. CDR3 amino acids: CATWDWEVMGSDWIKTF. CDR3 sequence (DNA): TGTGCCACCTGGGACTGGGAGGTTATGGGTAGCGATTGGATCAAGACGTTT. This sequence joins TRGV5 and TRGJP2. Germline matching of the DNA provided the J gene here, since TCRdb leaves it blank. CDR3 size: 17 residues. Germline V CDR1 and CDR2: VINAFY, YDVSNSKD.

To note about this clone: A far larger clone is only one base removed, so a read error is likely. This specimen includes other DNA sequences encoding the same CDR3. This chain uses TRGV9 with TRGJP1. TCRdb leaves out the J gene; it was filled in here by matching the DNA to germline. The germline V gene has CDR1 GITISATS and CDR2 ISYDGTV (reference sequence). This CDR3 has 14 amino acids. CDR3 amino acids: CALWEDATGWFKIF. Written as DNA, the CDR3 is TGTGCCTTGTGGGAGGATGCCACTGGCTGGTTCAAGATATTT.

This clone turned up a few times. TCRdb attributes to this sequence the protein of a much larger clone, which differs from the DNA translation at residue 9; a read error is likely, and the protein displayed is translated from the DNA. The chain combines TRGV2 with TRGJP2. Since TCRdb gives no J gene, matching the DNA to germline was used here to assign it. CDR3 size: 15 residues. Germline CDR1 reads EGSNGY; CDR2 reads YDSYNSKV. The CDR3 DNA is TGTGCCACCTGGACTCAATATAGTGGTGATTGGATCAAGACGTTT. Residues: CATWTQYSGDWIKTF.

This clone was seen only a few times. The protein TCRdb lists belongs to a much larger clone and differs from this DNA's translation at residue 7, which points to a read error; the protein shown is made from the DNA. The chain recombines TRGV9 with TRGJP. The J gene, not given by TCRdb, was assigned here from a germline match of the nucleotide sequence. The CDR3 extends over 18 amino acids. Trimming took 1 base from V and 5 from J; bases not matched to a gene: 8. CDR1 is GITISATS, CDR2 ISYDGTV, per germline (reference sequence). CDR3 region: CALWEVQGEELGKKIKVF. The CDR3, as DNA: TGTGCCTTGTGGGAGGTTCAAGGGGAAGAGTTGGGCAAAAAAATCAAGGTATTT.